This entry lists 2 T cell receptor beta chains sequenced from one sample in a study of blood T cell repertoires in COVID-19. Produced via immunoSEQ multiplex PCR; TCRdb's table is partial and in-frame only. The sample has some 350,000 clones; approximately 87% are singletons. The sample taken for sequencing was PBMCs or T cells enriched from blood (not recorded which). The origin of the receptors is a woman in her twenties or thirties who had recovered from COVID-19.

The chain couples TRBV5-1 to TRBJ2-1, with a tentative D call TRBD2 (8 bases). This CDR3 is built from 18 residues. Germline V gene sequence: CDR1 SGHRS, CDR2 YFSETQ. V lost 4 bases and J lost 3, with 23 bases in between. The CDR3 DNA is TGCGCCAGCAGCCCCCCACAGGGGAGCGGGGGCTTCTACAATGAGCAGTTCTTC. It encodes CASSPPQGSGGFYNEQFF.

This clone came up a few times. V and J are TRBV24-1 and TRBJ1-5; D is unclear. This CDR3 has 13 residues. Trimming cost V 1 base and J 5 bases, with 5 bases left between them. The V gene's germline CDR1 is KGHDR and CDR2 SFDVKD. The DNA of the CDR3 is TGTGCCACCAGTGATTTCCGCGATCAGCCCCAGCATTTT. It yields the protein CATSDFRDQPQHF.